Listed here is a single TCR beta chain. As yet, its antigen is unknown. In the PCR, 60 Vbeta and 13 Jbeta primers were used. The method was immunoSEQ multiplex PCR; TCRdb's version includes in-frame clones alone and lacks a portion of them. The table lists more than 150,000 clones, 82% of them singletons. The sample is drawn from a study of cytomegalovirus exposure and HLA in healthy donors. Study-wide points: A prior analysis recorded that most TCR beta V segments were productive about 87% or about 30% of the time.

V was pared by 5 bases and J by 3 bases, with 13 bases between. The length of the CDR3 is 14 residues. CDR1 is MNHEY and CDR2 is SMNVEV in the germline V gene (reference sequence). The clonotype comes from a man aged 40-50 years in good health and CMV-seronegative. The rearrangement links TRBV27 to TRBJ1-1, with D possibly matching TRBD1 (6 bases). Source material: PBMCs. The CDR3 DNA sequence: TGTGCCAGCAGTCTACAGGGATTTTACACTGAAGCTTTCTTT. This translates into CASSLQGFYTEAFF.